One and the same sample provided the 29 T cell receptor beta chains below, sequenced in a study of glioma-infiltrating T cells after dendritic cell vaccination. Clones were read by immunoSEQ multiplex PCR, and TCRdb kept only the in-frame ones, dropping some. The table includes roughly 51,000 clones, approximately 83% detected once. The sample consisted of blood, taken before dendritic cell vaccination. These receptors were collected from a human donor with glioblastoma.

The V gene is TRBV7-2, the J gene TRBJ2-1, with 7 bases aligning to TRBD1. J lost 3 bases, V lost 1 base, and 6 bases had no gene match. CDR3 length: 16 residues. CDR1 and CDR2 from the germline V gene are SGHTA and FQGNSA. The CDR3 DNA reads TGTGCCAGCAGCTTAGAATCGACAGGGTACTACAATGAGCAGTTCTTC. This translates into CASSLESTGYYNEQFF. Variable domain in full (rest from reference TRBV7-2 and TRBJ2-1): GAGVSQSPSNKVTEKGKDVELRCDPISGHTALYWYRQSLGQGLEFLIYFQGNSAPDKSGLPSDRFSAERTGGSVSTLTIQRTQQEDSAVYLCASSLESTGYYNEQFFGPGTRLTVL.

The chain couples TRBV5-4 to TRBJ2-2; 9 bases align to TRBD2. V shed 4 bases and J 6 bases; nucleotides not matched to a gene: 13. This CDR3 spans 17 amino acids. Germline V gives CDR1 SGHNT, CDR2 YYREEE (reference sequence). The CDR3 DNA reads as TGTGCCAGCAGCCTAGCTAACGCGGGGGGGCTGGCCGGGGAGCTGTTTTTT. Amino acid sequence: CASSLANAGGLAGELFF.

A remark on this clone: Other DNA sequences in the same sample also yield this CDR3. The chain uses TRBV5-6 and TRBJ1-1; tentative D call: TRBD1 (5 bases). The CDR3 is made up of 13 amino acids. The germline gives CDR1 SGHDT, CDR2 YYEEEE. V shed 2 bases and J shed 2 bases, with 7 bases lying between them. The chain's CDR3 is CASSLRGNTEAFF. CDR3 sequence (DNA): TGTGCCAGCAGCTTAAGGGGTAACACTGAAGCTTTCTTT.

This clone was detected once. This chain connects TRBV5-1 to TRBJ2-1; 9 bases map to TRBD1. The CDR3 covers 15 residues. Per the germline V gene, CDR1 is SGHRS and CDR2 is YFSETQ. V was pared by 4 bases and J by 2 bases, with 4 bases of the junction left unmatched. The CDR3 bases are TGCGCCAGCAGCGGACAGGGGACCACCTACAATGAGCAGTTCTTC. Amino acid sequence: CASSGQGTTYNEQFF.

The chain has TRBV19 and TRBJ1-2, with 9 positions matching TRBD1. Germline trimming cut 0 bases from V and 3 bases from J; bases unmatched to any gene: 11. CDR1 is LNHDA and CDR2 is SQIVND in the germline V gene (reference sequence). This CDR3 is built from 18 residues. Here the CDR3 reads CASSIDAGTGKVYYGYTF. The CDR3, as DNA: TGTGCCAGTAGTATAGACGCCGGGACAGGGAAGGTATACTATGGCTACACCTTC.

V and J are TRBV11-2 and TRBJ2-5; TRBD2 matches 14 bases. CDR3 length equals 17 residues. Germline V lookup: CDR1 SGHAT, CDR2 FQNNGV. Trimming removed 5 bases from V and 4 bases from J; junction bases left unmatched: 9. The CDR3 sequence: CASSLGTSGSPLETQYF. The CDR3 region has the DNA TGTGCCAGCAGCCTAGGGACTAGCGGGAGTCCTTTAGAGACCCAGTACTTC.

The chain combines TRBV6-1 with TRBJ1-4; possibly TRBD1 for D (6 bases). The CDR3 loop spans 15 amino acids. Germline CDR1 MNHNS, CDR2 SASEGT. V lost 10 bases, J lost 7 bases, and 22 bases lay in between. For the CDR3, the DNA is TGTGCCACTGCAACATACAGGGTCGAAGGTGAAAAACTGTTTTTT. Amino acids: CATATYRVEGEKLFF.

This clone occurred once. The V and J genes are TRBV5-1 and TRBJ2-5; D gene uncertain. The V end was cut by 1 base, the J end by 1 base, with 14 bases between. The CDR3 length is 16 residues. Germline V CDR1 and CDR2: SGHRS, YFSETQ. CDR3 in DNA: TGCGCCAGCAGCTTGATTACGGGTGTGGGCCAAGAGACCCAGTACTTC. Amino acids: CASSLITGVGQETQYF.

This CDR3 reads CASSSDRGNGYTF. As DNA, the CDR3 is TGTGCCAGCAGCTCAGACAGGGGAAATGGCTACACCTTC. The chain recombines TRBV7-3 with TRBJ1-2; TRBD1 matches 8 bases. Trimming at V came to 4 bases and at J to 6 bases, leaving 4 bases not matched to a gene. Germline values: CDR1 SGHTA, CDR2 FQGTGA. The CDR3 totals 13 residues. Full variable domain (missing parts from reference TRBV7-3 and TRBJ1-2): GAGVSQTPSNKVTEKGKYVELRCDPISGHTALYWYRQSLGQGPEFLIYFQGTGAADDSGLPNDRFFAVRPEGSVSTLKIQRTERGDSAVYLCASSSDRGNGYTFGSGTRLTVV.

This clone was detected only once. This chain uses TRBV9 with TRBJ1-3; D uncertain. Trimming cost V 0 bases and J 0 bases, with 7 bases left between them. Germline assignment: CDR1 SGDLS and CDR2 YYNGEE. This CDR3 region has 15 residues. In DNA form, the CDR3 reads TGTGCCAGCAGCGTAGACGGGAGCTCTGGAAACACCATATATTTT. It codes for CASSVDGSSGNTIYF.

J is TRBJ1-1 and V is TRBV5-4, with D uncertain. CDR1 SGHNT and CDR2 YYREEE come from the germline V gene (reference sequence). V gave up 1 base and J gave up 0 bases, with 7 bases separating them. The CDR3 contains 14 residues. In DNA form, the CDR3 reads TGTGCCAGCAGCTTGCCAGGAATGAACACTGAAGCTTTCTTT. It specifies CASSLPGMNTEAFF.

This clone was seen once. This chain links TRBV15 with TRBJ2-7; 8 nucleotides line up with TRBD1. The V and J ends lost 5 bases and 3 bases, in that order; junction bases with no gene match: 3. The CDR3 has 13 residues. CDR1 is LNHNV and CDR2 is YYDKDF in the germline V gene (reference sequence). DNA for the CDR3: TGTGCCACCAGCGTGGACAGGGTCTACGAGCAGTACTTC. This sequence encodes CATSVDRVYEQYF.

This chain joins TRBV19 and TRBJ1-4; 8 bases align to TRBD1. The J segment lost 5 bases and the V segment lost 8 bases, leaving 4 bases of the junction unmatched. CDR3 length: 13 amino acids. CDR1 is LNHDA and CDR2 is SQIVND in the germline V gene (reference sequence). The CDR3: CASGTGRNEKLFF. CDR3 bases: TGTGCCAGTGGGACAGGAAGGAATGAAAAACTGTTTTTT.

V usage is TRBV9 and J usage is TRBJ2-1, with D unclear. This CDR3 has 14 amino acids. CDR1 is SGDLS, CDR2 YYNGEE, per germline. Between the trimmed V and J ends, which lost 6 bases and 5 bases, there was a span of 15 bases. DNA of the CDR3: TGTGCCAGCACCCCGAGGTGGTTCCACAATGAGCAGTTCTTC. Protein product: CASTPRWFHNEQFF.

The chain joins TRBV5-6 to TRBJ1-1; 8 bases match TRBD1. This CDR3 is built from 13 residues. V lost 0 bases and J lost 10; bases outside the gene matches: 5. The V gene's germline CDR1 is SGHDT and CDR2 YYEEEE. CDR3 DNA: TGTGCCAGCAGCTTGGCCAGGGGGCTTCTAGCTTTCTTT. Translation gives CASSLARGLLAFF.

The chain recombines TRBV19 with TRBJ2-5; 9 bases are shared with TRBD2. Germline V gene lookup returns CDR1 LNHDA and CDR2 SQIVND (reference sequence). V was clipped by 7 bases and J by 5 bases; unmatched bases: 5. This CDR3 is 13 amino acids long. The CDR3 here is CASKRGAGETQYF. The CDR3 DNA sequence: TGTGCCAGTAAGCGGGGGGCAGGGGAGACCCAGTACTTC.

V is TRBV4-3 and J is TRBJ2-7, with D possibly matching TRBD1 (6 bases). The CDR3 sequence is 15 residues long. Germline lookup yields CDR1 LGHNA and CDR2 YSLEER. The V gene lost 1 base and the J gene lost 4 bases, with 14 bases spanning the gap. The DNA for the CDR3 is TGCGCCAGCAGCCAAGCGACCGGGACAACGTACGAGCAGTACTTC. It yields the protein CASSQATGTTYEQYF.

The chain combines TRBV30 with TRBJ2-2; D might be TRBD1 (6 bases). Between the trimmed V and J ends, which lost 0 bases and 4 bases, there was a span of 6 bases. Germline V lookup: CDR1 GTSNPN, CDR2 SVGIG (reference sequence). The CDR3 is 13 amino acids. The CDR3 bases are TGTGCCTGGAGTGTACAGGGCACCGGGGAGCTGTTTTTT. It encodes CAWSVQGTGELFF.

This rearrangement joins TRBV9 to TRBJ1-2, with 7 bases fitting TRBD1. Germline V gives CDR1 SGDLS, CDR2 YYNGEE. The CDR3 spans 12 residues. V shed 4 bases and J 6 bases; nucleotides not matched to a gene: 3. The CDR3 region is CASSTGQDGYTF. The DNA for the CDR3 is TGTGCCAGCAGCACCGGACAGGATGGCTACACCTTC.

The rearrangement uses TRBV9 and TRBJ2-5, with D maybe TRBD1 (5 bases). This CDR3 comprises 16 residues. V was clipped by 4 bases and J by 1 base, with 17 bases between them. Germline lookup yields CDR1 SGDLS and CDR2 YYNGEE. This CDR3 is CASSPTGRLGQETQYF. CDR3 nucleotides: TGTGCCAGCAGCCCCACAGGACGGTTGGGCCAAGAGACCCAGTACTTC.

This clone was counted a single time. CDR3 amino acids: CASSSAASSTGELFF. In DNA, the CDR3 is TGTGCCAGCAGCTCGGCGGCTAGTAGCACCGGGGAGCTGTTTTTT. The chain links TRBV7-2 to TRBJ2-2; D is unresolved. The V and J ends lost 4 bases and 4 bases respectively, with 13 bases between them. The germline CDR1 and CDR2 sequences are SGHTA and FQGNSA. The CDR3 is made up of 15 amino acids.

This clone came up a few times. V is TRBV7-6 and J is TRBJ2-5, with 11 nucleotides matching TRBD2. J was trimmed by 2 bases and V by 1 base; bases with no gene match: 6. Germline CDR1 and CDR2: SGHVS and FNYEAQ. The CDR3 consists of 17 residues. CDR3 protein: CASSLGVAGGPQETQYF. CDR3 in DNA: TGTGCCAGCAGCTTAGGGGTAGCGGGAGGGCCGCAAGAGACCCAGTACTTC. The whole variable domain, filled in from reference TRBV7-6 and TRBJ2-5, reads GAGVSQSPRYKVTKRGQDVALRCDPISGHVSLYWYRQALGQGPEFLTYFNYEAQQDKSGLPNDRFSAERPEGSISTLTIQRTEQRDSAMYRCASSLGVAGGPQETQYFGPGTRLLVL.

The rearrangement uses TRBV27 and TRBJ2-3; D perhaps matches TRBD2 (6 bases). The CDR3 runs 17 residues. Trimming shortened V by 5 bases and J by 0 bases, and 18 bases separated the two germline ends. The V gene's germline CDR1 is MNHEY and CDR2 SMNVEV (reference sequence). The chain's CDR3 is CASSPFSGRASTDTQYF. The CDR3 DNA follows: TGTGCCAGCAGTCCCTTTAGCGGCCGTGCTAGCACAGATACGCAGTATTTT.

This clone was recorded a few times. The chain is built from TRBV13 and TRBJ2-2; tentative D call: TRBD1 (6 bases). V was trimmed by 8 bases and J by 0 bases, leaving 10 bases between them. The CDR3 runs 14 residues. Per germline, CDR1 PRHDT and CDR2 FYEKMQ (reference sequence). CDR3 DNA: TGTGCCAGCCAGAAGGGGGCGAACACCGGGGAGCTGTTTTTT. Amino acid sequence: CASQKGANTGELFF.

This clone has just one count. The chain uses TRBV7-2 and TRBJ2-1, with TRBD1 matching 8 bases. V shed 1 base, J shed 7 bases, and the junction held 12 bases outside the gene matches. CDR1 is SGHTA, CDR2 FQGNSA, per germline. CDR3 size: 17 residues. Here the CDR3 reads CASSLVSGRGRGNEQFF. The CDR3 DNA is TGTGCCAGCAGCTTAGTAAGCGGCAGGGGGCGAGGTAATGAGCAGTTCTTC.

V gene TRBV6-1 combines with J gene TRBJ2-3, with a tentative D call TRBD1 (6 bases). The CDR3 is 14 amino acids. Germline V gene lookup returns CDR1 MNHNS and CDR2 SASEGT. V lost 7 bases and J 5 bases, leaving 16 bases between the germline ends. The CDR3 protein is CASTEGRGGDTQYF. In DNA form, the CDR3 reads TGTGCCAGCACCGAGGGCAGGGGTGGAGATACGCAGTATTTT.

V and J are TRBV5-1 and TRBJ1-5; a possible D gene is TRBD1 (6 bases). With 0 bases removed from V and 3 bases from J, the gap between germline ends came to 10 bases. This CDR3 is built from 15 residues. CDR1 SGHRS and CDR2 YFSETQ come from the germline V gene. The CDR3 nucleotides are TGCGCCAGCAGCTTGGATGGACAGTCCAATCAGCCCCAGCATTTT. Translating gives CASSLDGQSNQPQHF.

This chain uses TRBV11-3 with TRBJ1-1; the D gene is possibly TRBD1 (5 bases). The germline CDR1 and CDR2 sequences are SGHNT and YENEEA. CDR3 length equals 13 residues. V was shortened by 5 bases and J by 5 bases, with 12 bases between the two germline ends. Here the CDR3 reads CASSRTSGTEAFF. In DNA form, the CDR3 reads TGTGCCAGCAGCCGAACATCAGGGACTGAAGCTTTCTTT.

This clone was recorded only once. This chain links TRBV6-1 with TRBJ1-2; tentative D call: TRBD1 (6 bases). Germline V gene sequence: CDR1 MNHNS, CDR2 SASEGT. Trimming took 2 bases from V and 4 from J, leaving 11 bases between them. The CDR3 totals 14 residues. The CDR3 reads CASSEKGQLYGYTF. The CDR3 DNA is TGTGCCAGCAGTGAAAAAGGACAGCTCTATGGCTACACCTTC.